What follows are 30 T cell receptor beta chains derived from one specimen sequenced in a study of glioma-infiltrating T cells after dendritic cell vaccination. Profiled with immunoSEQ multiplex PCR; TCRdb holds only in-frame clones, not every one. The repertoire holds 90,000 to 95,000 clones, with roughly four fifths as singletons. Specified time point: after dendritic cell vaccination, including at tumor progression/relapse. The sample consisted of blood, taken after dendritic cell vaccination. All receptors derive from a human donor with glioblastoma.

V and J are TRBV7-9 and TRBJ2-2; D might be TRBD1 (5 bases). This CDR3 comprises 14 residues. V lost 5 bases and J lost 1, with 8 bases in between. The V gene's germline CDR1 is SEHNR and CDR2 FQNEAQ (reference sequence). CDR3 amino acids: CASSGTGNTGELFF. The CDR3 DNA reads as TGTGCCAGCAGCGGAACAGGGAACACCGGGGAGCTGTTTTTT.

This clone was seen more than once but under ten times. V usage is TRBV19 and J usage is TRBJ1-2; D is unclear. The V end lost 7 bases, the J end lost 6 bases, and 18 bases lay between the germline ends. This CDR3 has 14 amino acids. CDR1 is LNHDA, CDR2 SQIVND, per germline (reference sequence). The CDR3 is CASTLAVGFDGYTF. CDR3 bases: TGTGCCAGTACTCTTGCGGTTGGATTTGATGGCTACACCTTC.

The CDR3 protein is CASSEASPGSGTDTQYF. CDR3 coding DNA: TGTGCCAGCAGTGAAGCCTCTCCGGGGTCAGGCACAGATACGCAGTATTTT. The rearrangement joins TRBV2 to TRBJ2-3, with D possibly matching TRBD2 (5 bases). This CDR3 spans 17 amino acids. Germline V gene sequence: CDR1 SNHLY, CDR2 FYNNEI. The V end was cut by 0 bases, the J end by 1 base, with 14 bases between.

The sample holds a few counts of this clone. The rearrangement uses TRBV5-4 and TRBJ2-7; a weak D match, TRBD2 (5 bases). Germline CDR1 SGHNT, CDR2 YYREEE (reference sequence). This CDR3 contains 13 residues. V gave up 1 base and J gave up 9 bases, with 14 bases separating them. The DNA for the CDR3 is TGTGCCAGCAGCTTGCAGCGGACCGAAGTGCAGTACTTC. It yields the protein CASSLQRTEVQYF.

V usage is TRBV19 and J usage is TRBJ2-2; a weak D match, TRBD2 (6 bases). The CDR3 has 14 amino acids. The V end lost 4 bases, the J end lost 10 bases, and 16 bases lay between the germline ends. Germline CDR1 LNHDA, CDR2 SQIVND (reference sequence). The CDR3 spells CASSTALAQAELFF. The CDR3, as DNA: TGTGCCAGTAGTACGGCACTAGCCCAGGCGGAGCTGTTTTTT.

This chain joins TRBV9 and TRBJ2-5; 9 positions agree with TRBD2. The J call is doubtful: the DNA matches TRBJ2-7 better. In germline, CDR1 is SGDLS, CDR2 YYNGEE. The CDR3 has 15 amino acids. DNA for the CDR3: TGTGCCAGCAGCGTAGAGGCGGGAGGGACCTACGAGCAGTACTTC. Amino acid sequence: CASSVEAGGTYEQYF.

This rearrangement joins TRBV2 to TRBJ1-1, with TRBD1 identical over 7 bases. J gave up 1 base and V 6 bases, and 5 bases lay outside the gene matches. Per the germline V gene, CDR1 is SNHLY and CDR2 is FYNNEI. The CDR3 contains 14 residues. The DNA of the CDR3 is TGTGCCAGCAGGGCCGGGACAGCGAACACTGAAGCTTTCTTT. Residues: CASRAGTANTEAFF.

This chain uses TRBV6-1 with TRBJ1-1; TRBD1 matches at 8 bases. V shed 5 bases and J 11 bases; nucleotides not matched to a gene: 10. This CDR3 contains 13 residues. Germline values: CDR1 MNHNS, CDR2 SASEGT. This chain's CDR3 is CASSPGQGRGAFF. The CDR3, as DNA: TGTGCCAGCAGTCCAGGACAGGGAAGAGGGGCTTTCTTT.

CDR3 sequence (DNA): TGTGCCAGTAGTATCGGTTACAGCTCCTACGAGCAGTACTTC. Translating it yields CASSIGYSSYEQYF. The chain employs TRBV19 and TRBJ2-7; unclear D gene. This CDR3 has 14 amino acids. Trimming removed 3 bases at V and 0 bases at J, with 9 bases between. Germline V lookup: CDR1 LNHDA, CDR2 SQIVND (reference sequence).

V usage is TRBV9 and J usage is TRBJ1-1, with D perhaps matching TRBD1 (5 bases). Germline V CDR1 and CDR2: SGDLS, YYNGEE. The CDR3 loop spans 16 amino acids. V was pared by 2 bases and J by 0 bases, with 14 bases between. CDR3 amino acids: CASSVQGRPMNTEAFF. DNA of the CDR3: TGTGCCAGCAGCGTTCAGGGTCGGCCCATGAACACTGAAGCTTTCTTT.

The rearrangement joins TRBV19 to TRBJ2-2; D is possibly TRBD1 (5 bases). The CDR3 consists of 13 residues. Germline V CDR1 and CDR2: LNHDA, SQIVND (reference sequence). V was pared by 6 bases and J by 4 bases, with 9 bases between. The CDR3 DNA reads TGTGCCAGTAGCGCGGACACCACCGGGGAGCTGTTTTTT. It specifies CASSADTTGELFF. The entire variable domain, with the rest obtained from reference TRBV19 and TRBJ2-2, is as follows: DGGITQSPKYLFRKEGQNVTLSCEQNLNHDAMYWYRQDPGQGLRLIYYSQIVNDFQKGDIAEGYSVSREKKESFPLTVTSAQKNPTAFYLCASSADTTGELFFGEGSRLTVL.

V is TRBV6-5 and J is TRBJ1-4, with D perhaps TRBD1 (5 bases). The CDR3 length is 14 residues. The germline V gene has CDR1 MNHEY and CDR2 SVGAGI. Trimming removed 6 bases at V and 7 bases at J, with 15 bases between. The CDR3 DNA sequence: TGTGCCAGCAGGAAGGGACTGTATTTTGAAAAACTGTTTTTT. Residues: CASRKGLYFEKLFF.

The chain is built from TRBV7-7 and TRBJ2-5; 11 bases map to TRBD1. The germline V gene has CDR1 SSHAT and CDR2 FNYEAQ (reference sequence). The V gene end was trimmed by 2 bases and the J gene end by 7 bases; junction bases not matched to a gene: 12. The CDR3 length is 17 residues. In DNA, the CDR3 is TGTGCCAGCAGCTTAAATTCCGGGACAGGGGGGGCTGGGACCCAGTACTTC. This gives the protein CASSLNSGTGGAGTQYF.

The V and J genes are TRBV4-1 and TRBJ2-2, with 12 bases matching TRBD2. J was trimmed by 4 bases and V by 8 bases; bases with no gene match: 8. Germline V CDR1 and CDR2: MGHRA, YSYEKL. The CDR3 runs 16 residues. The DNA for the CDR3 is TGCGCCAGCCAGGCTAGCGGGAGGGCCGGCACCGGGGAGCTGTTTTTT. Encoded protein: CASQASGRAGTGELFF.

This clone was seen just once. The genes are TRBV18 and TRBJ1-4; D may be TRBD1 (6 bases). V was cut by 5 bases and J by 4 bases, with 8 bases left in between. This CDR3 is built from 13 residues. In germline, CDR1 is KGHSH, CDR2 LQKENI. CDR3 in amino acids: CASSGTINEKLFF. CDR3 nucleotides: TGTGCCAGCTCAGGGACAATTAATGAAAAACTGTTTTTT.

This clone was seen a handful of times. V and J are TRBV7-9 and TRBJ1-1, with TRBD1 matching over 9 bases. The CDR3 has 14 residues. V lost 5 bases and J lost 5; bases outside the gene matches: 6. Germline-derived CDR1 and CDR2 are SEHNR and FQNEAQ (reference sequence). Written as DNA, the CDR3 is TGTGCCAGCAGCCCACAGGGGGCGCGGACTGAAGCTTTCTTT. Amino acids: CASSPQGARTEAFF.

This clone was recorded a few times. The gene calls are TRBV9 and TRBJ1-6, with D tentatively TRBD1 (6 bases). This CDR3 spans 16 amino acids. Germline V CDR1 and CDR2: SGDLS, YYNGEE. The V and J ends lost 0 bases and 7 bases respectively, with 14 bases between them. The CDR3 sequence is CASSVAEQGGNSPLHF. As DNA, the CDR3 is TGTGCCAGCAGCGTAGCTGAACAGGGTGGGAATTCACCCCTCCACTTT. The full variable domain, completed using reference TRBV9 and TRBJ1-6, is DSGVTQTPKHLITATGQRVTLRCSPRSGDLSVYWYQQSLDQGLQFLIQYYNGEERAKGNILERFSAQQFPDLHSELNLSSLELGDSALYFCASSVAEQGGNSPLHFGNGTRLTVT.

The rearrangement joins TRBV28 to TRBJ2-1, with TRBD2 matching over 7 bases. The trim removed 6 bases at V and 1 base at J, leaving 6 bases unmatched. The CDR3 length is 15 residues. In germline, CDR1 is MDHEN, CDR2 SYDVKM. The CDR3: CASRSGGGSYNEQFF. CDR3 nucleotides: TGTGCCAGCAGGTCGGGAGGAGGATCCTACAATGAGCAGTTCTTC.

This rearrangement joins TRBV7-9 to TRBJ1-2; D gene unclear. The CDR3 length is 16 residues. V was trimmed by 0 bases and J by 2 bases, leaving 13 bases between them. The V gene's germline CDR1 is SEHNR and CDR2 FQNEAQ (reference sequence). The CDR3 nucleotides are TGTGCCAGCAGCTTAGCGATGAGGAAATACAACTATGGCTACACCTTC. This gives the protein CASSLAMRKYNYGYTF.

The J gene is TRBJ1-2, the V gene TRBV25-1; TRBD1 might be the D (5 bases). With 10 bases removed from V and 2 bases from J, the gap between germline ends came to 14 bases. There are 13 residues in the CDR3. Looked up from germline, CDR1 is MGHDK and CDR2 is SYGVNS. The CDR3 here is CATSRGGNYGYTF. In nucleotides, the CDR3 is TGTGCCACCTCGCGGGGGGGAAACTATGGCTACACCTTC.

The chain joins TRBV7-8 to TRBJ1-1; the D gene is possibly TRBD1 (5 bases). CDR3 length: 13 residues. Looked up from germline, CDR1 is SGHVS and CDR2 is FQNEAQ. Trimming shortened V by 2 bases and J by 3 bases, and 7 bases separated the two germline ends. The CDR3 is CASSLSRDTEAFF. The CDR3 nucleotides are TGTGCCAGCAGCTTAAGCAGGGACACTGAAGCTTTCTTT.

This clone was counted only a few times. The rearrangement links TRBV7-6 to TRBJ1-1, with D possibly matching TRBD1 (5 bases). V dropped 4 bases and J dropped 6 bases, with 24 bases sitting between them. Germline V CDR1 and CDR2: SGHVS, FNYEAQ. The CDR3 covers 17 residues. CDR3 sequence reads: CASSSQLKGRLAPEAFF. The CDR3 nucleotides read TGTGCCAGCAGCTCACAATTAAAGGGACGCCTAGCGCCTGAAGCTTTCTTT.

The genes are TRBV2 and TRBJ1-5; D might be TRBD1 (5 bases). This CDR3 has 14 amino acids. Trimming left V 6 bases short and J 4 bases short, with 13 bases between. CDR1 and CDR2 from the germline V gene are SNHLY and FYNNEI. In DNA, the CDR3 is TGTGCCAGCAGGGGGGGTCGGAGGAATCAGCCCCAGCATTTT. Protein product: CASRGGRRNQPQHF.

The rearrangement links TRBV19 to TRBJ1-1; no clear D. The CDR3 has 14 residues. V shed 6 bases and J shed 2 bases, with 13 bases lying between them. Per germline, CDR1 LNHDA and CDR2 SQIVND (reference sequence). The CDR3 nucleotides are TGTGCCAGTAGCCGAACGGGAGTTAACACTGAAGCTTTCTTT. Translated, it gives CASSRTGVNTEAFF.

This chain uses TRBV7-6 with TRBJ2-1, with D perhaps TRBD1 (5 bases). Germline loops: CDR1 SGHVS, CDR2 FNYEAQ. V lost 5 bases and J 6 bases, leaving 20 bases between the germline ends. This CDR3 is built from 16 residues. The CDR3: CASSATTGVVSNEQFF. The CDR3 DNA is TGTGCCAGCAGCGCTACCACAGGCGTTGTCTCCAATGAGCAGTTCTTC. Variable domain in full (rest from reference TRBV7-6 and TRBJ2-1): GAGVSQSPRYKVTKRGQDVALRCDPISGHVSLYWYRQALGQGPEFLTYFNYEAQQDKSGLPNDRFSAERPEGSISTLTIQRTEQRDSAMYRCASSATTGVVSNEQFFGPGTRLTVL.

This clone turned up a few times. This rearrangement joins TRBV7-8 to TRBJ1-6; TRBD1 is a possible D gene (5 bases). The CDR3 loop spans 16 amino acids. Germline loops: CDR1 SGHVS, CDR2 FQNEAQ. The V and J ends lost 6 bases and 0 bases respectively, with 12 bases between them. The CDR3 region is CASRQERYSYNSPLHF. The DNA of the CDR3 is TGTGCCAGCAGACAGGAAAGGTACTCCTATAATTCACCCCTCCACTTT.

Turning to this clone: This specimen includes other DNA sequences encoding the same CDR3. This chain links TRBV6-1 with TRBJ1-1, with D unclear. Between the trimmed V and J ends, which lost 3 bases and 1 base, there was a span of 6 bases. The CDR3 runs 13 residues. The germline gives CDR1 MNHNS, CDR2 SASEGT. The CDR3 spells CASSERENTEAFF. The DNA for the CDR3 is TGTGCCAGCAGTGAGAGGGAGAACACTGAAGCTTTCTTT.

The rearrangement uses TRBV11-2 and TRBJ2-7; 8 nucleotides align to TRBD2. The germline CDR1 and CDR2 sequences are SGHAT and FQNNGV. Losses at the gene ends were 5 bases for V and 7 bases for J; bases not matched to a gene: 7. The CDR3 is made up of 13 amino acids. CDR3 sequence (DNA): TGTGCCAGCAGCCGGGGGGGGTTGGGGGAGCAGTACGTC. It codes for CASSRGGLGEQYV.

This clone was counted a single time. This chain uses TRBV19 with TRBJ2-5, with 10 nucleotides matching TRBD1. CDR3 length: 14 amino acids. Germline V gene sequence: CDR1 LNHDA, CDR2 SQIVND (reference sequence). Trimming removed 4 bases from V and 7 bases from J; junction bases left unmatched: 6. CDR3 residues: CASSTSGTGVTQYF. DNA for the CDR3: TGTGCCAGTAGTACCTCCGGGACAGGGGTGACCCAGTACTTC. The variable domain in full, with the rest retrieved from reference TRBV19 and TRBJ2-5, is DGGITQSPKYLFRKEGQNVTLSCEQNLNHDAMYWYRQDPGQGLRLIYYSQIVNDFQKGDIAEGYSVSREKKESFPLTVTSAQKNPTAFYLCASSTSGTGVTQYFGPGTRLLVL.

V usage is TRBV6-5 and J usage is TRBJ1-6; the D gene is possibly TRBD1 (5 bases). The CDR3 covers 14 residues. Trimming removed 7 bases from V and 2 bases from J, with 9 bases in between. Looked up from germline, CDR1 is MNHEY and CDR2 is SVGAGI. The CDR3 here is CASNDRAYNSPLHF. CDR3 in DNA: TGTGCCAGCAACGACAGAGCCTATAATTCACCCCTCCACTTT.